These 22 T cell receptor beta chains came from one sample sequenced in a study of shared clonotypes between healthy human individuals. TCRdb keeps only in-frame clones here, not all; method: immunoSEQ multiplex PCR. Of millions of clones in the sample, less than 95% were seen once. Terminally differentiated effector memory CD45RA+ cells were excluded from the naive CD8 cells, which were CD45RO-negative and positively selected for CCR7. Sequencing was performed on naive CD8+ T cells sorted from blood. Source of these receptors: a man aged 18 to 30 in good health.

CDR3 sequence (DNA): TGTGCCAGCAGCTTCGGTAGCGGAGCCTACAATGAGCAGTTCTTC. It is translated as CASSFGSGAYNEQFF. The gene calls are TRBV5-5 and TRBJ2-1, with TRBD2 as a possible D gene (6 bases). The CDR3 runs 15 residues. V lost 2 bases to trimming and J lost 2 bases, with 11 bases between them. In germline, CDR1 is SGHKS, CDR2 YYEKEE (reference sequence).

With regard to this clone: The CDR3 end shows no conserved phenylalanine or tryptophan, and so a read error is likely. This sequence joins TRBV9 and TRBJ1-3; TRBD1 agrees at 7 bases. Looked up from germline, CDR1 is SGDLS and CDR2 is YYNGEE. The CDR3 is 15 residues long. V shed 4 bases and J 8 bases; nucleotides not matched to a gene: 12. The DNA for the CDR3 is TGTGCCAGCAGCACACCCGACAGGGCCGGCGACACCATATATCTT. Translation: CASSTPDRAGDTIYL.

The V gene is TRBV13, the J gene TRBJ1-2; 7 bases are shared with TRBD1. Per the germline V gene, CDR1 is PRHDT and CDR2 is FYEKMQ (reference sequence). V was clipped by 5 bases and J by 0 bases; unmatched bases: 3. There are 14 residues in the CDR3. The CDR3 is CASSPGQANYGYTF. DNA of the CDR3: TGTGCCAGCAGCCCCGGACAGGCTAACTATGGCTACACCTTC.

This clone is a singleton in its sample. This sample also contains other DNA sequences that code for the same CDR3. The rearrangement links TRBV2 to TRBJ1-5; D gene uncertain. The ends were cut back, 4 bases at V and 1 base at J, with 8 bases in the middle. CDR1 SNHLY and CDR2 FYNNEI come from the germline V gene. The CDR3 loop spans 14 amino acids. CDR3 DNA: TGTGCCAGCAGTGTTACGGGAAGCAATCAGCCCCAGCATTTT. This codes for CASSVTGSNQPQHF.

The CDR3 protein is CASSSSPREQYF. DNA for the CDR3: TGTGCCAGCAGTTCCTCCCCCCGGGAGCAGTACTTC. The chain couples TRBV6-5 to TRBJ2-7, with unresolved D. The CDR3 loop spans 12 amino acids. V lost 4 bases and J lost 7, with 11 bases in between. In germline, CDR1 is MNHEY, CDR2 SVGAGI.

In its sample, this clone was seen a few times. The chain combines TRBV7-2 with TRBJ1-6; 10 bases are a match to TRBD1. The V gene end was trimmed by 5 bases and the J gene end by 9 bases; junction bases not matched to a gene: 7. This CDR3 region has 15 residues. The germline CDR1 and CDR2 sequences are SGHTA and FQGNSA. As DNA, the CDR3 is TGTGCCAGCAGCCCTAGACAGGGGGCCAGTTCACCCCTCCACTTT. Translating gives CASSPRQGASSPLHF.

The V and J genes are TRBV7-3 and TRBJ2-5; D might be TRBD2 (6 bases). The CDR3 covers 14 residues. Germline assignment: CDR1 SGHTA and CDR2 FQGTGA. V shed 2 bases and J shed 1 base, with 8 bases lying between them. CDR3 nucleotide sequence: TGTGCCAGCAGCTTATTGGGGGGCCAAGAGACCCAGTACTTC. This translates into CASSLLGGQETQYF.

This clone was recorded only once. V is TRBV13 and J is TRBJ2-3, with 12 bases aligning to TRBD2. The CDR3 sequence is 17 residues long. The germline V gene encodes CDR1 PRHDT and CDR2 FYEKMQ (reference sequence). Unmatched junction bases numbered 10, after V lost 5 bases and J lost 4 bases. The CDR3: CASSPTWTSGTSDTQYF. In DNA, the CDR3 is TGTGCCAGCAGCCCGACCTGGACTAGCGGGACTTCAGATACGCAGTATTTT. Based on the CDR3 plus reference TRBV13 and TRBJ2-3, the full variable domain is AAGVIQSPRHLIKEKRETATLKCYPIPRHDTVYWYQQGPGQDPQFLISFYEKMQSDKGSIPDRFSAQQFSDYHSELNMSSLELGDSALYFCASSPTWTSGTSDTQYFGPGTRLTVL.

CDR3 in DNA: TGTGCCATCAGTGAGTCCCCGAGACAGGGCTCCTACGAGCAGTACTTC. Translation gives CAISESPRQGSYEQYF. The chain is built from TRBV10-3 and TRBJ2-7; 7 positions agree with TRBD1. This CDR3 has 16 residues. The germline CDR1 and CDR2 sequences are ENHRY and SYGVKD. V was clipped by 0 bases and J by 0 bases; unmatched bases: 5.

This clone has a count of ten or more. This rearrangement joins TRBV30 to TRBJ1-4, with D unclear. The CDR3 sequence is 13 residues long. With 7 bases removed from V and 8 bases from J, the gap between germline ends came to 17 bases. The germline gives CDR1 GTSNPN, CDR2 SVGIG (reference sequence). The CDR3: CALLFTRTEKLFF. In DNA form, the CDR3 reads TGTGCCTTACTTTTTACGAGAACGGAAAAACTGTTTTTT.

This sequence joins TRBV30 and TRBJ2-1, with TRBD2 matching 11 bases. Trimming took 5 bases from V and 9 from J; bases not matched to a gene: 12. The CDR3 is 15 amino acids. Germline V gives CDR1 GTSNPN, CDR2 SVGIG (reference sequence). The CDR3 DNA sequence: TGTGCCTGGGACACTAGCGGGAGCCCCTTTCTTGAGCAGTTCTTC. Translated, it gives CAWDTSGSPFLEQFF. Complete variable domain (other parts from reference TRBV30 and TRBJ2-1): SQTIHQWPATLVQPVGSPLSLECTVEGTSNPNLYWYRQAAGRGLQLLFYSVGIGQISSEVPQNLSASRPQDRQFILSSKKLLLSDSGFYLCAWDTSGSPFLEQFFGPGTRLTVL.

The rearrangement uses TRBV28 and TRBJ1-2, with TRBD1 matching over 9 bases. Germline assignment: CDR1 MDHEN and CDR2 SYDVKM. After removal of 5 bases from V and 4 bases from J, the junction contained 2 bases not matched to a gene. This CDR3 comprises 13 residues. For the CDR3, the DNA is TGTGCCAGCAGTAAGACAGGGGGCTATGGCTACACCTTC. It translates to CASSKTGGYGYTF.

The chain couples TRBV18 to TRBJ1-6, with a tentative D call TRBD1 (5 bases). V was trimmed by 3 bases and J by 8 bases, leaving 17 bases between them. The V gene's germline CDR1 is KGHSH and CDR2 LQKENI. The CDR3 consists of 16 residues. CDR3 loop: CASSPDNGRAYSPLHF. The CDR3 nucleotides are TGTGCCAGCTCACCCGATAACGGCAGGGCCTATTCACCCCTCCACTTT. Variable domain in full (rest from reference TRBV18 and TRBJ1-6): NAGVMQNPRHLVRRRGQEARLRCSPMKGHSHVYWYRQLPEEGLKFMVYLQKENIIDESGMPKERFSAEFPKEGPSILRIQQVVRGDSAAYFCASSPDNGRAYSPLHFGNGTRLTVT.

This chain links TRBV12-5 with TRBJ2-7; the match to TRBD1 covers 9 bases. Germline trimming cut 6 bases from V and 3 bases from J; bases unmatched to any gene: 6. CDR1 is LGHNT and CDR2 is FRNRAP in the germline V gene. The CDR3 sequence is 14 residues long. The CDR3 spells CASGSGTGSYEQYF. For the CDR3, the DNA is TGTGCTAGTGGCTCCGGGACAGGGAGCTACGAGCAGTACTTC.

V usage is TRBV9 and J usage is TRBJ2-7, with D unresolved. CDR1 and CDR2 from the germline V gene are SGDLS and YYNGEE. V was clipped by 0 bases and J by 5 bases, with 6 bases between them. The CDR3 is 12 amino acids. The CDR3 protein is CASSVDEDEQYF. As DNA, the CDR3 is TGTGCCAGCAGCGTAGACGAGGACGAGCAGTACTTC.

The rearrangement joins TRBV7-9 to TRBJ2-7; D remains unclear. Germline CDR1 and CDR2: SEHNR and FQNEAQ (reference sequence). The CDR3 is 15 residues long. The V end was cut by 0 bases, the J end by 6 bases, with 15 bases between. The CDR3: CASSLALAQRGEQYF. CDR3 nucleotide sequence: TGTGCCAGCAGCTTAGCGTTAGCCCAGCGAGGCGAGCAGTACTTC.

This clone was counted a single time. The DNA for the CDR3 is TGTGCCAGCAGCTTGGAGCCTAGCGGAAACTACGAGCAGTACTTC. Translated: CASSLEPSGNYEQYF. V and J are TRBV5-4 and TRBJ2-7; 7 bases agree with TRBD2. This CDR3 comprises 15 residues. The V and J ends lost 0 bases and 3 bases, in that order; junction bases with no gene match: 6. Germline CDR1 SGHNT, CDR2 YYREEE (reference sequence).

The V gene is TRBV7-9, the J gene TRBJ1-2, with 7 bases that match TRBD1. V gave up 5 bases and J gave up 1 base; unmatched junction bases: 4. The CDR3 spans 14 residues. Germline-derived CDR1 and CDR2 are SEHNR and FQNEAQ (reference sequence). CDR3 DNA sequence: TGTGCCAGCAGCCAGGGACAGTTTAACTATGGCTACACCTTC. This codes for CASSQGQFNYGYTF.

This chain joins TRBV5-4 and TRBJ2-7; 11 bases map to TRBD2. The CDR3 extends over 15 amino acids. CDR1 is SGHNT, CDR2 YYREEE, per germline (reference sequence). V trimming: 4 bases; J trimming: 0 bases; junction bases outside the gene matches: 3. The CDR3, as DNA: TGTGCCAGCAGCCAGGGACTAGCGGACTCCTACGAGCAGTACTTC. It codes for CASSQGLADSYEQYF.

V usage is TRBV30 and J usage is TRBJ2-7; possibly TRBD2 for D (6 bases). Trimming pared 5 bases from V and 5 bases from J, leaving 13 bases between. Germline V CDR1 and CDR2: GTSNPN, SVGIG (reference sequence). The CDR3 loop spans 12 amino acids. Here the CDR3 DNA reads TGTGCCTGGGGAGGGGATGGAAACGAGCAGTACTTC. Translation: CAWGGDGNEQYF.

J is TRBJ1-1 and V is TRBV28; 8 bases fit TRBD1. The ends lost 1 base at V and 6 bases at J; junction bases unmatched: 7. The CDR3 is 15 residues long. Germline V lookup: CDR1 MDHEN, CDR2 SYDVKM. This CDR3 is CASSLSQGAGAEAFF. In DNA, the CDR3 is TGTGCCAGCAGTTTATCCCAGGGGGCTGGGGCTGAAGCTTTCTTT.

This chain's CDR3 is CASSQDEREFYGYTF. Written as DNA, the CDR3 is TGCGCCAGCAGCCAAGATGAGAGGGAGTTCTATGGCTACACCTTC. V usage is TRBV4-1 and J usage is TRBJ1-2; D not certain. CDR3 length: 15 residues. V lost 0 bases and J lost 4, with 12 bases in between. CDR1 and CDR2 from the germline V gene are MGHRA and YSYEKL.